What follows are 12 T cell receptor beta chains derived from one specimen sequenced in a study of T cell repertoires in cytomegalovirus infection. TCRdb re-derived calls from the reads in MiXCR, one entry per CDR3 protein. The sample has 450,000 to 600,000 distinct CDR3 sequences, about 11% seen once. The sequenced material came from PBMCs. These receptors all come from a human donor in good health (CMV status not recorded). Some clones in this sample may be carry-over from other donors' samples.

Of note for this clonotype: Sequence at one end of the junction differs from germline and may be a read error. The V gene is TRBV5-4, the J gene TRBJ2-3; D gene uncertain. CDR3 length: 16 amino acids. Germline V gene lookup returns CDR1 SGHNT and CDR2 YYREEE (reference sequence). In DNA form, the CDR3 reads TGTGCCAGCAGCTTTCCAGGCCAGGTCGGCACACATACGCAGTATTTT. This gives the protein CASSFPGQVGTHTQYF.

Ten or more counts support this clonotype. The chain has TRBV7-3 and TRBJ2-3, with 8 bases identical to TRBD2. The CDR3 has 16 residues. The V segment lost 5 bases and the J segment 4 bases; nucleotides outside the gene matches: 11. Germline V gene sequence: CDR1 SGHTA, CDR2 FQGTGA. CDR3 nucleotide sequence: TGTGCCAGCAGCACTAGCGGCGGAAAGAGGGCAGATACGCAGTATTTT. Translating gives CASSTSGGKRADTQYF.

V gene TRBV23-1 combines with J gene TRBJ2-2, with 7 bases identical to TRBD1. TRBV23-1 counts as an open reading frame of uncertain function. J gave up 0 bases and V 3 bases, and 7 bases lay outside the gene matches. The CDR3 covers 17 residues. The CDR3 DNA is TGCGCCAGCAGTCATCCCCGGGACAGAACGAACACCGGGGAGCTGTTTTTT. Translated, it gives CASSHPRDRTNTGELFF.

With respect to this clonotype: This clone may be a read error of a much larger clone one base away. The V call is TRBV19, the J call TRBJ2-1, with 10 nucleotides matching TRBD2. CDR1 and CDR2 (germline): LNHDA, SQIVND (reference sequence). The CDR3 extends over 16 amino acids. Losses at the gene ends were 3 bases for V and 8 bases for J; bases not matched to a gene: 10. The CDR3 DNA reads TGTGCCAGTAGTATCCTAGCGGGAGCTTTAGTCCATGAGCAGTTCTTC. Encoded protein: CASSILAGALVHEQFF.

This clonotype was seen repeatedly, ten times or more. The rearrangement links TRBV7-9 to TRBJ2-2, with 7 nucleotides matching TRBD1. V lost 5 bases to trimming and J lost 0 bases; unmatched junction nucleotides: 3. The CDR3 covers 15 residues. Per the germline V gene, CDR1 is SEHNR and CDR2 is FQNEAQ (reference sequence). CDR3 DNA sequence: TGTGCCAGCAGCGGGGGACAGCCGAACACCGGGGAGCTGTTTTTT. Translation gives CASSGGQPNTGELFF. Drawing the rest from reference TRBV7-9 and TRBJ2-2, the complete variable domain is DTGVSQNPRHKITKRGQNVTFRCDPISEHNRLYWYRQTLGQGPEFLTYFQNEAQLEKSRLLSDRFSAERPKGSFSTLEIQRTEQGDSAMYLCASSGGQPNTGELFFGEGSRLTVL.

At least ten counts were recorded for this clonotype. V is TRBV19 and J is TRBJ2-2, with D tentatively TRBD2 (6 bases). V lost 2 bases and J lost 8, with 12 bases in between. Germline values: CDR1 LNHDA, CDR2 SQIVND (reference sequence). The CDR3 runs to 14 residues. Here the CDR3 reads CASSITHGGGELFF. CDR3 nucleotides: TGTGCCAGTAGTATAACCCACGGGGGAGGGGAGCTGTTTTTT.

This clonotype was found a few times. The chain couples TRBV28 to TRBJ2-1; 7 bases map to TRBD2. Germline V gene sequence: CDR1 MDHEN, CDR2 SYDVKM. The ends lost 6 bases at V and 5 bases at J; junction bases unmatched: 4. The CDR3 is 13 amino acids. DNA for the CDR3: TGTGCCAGCAGGAGGACTAGGAACAATGAGCAGTTCTTC. It is translated as CASRRTRNNEQFF.

This clonotype was seen repeatedly, ten times or more. J is TRBJ2-3 and V is TRBV7-9, with 8 bases that match TRBD1. With V trimmed by 5 bases and J by 7 bases, 8 bases remained unmatched. There are 14 residues in the CDR3. Germline V gene lookup returns CDR1 SEHNR and CDR2 FQNEAQ (reference sequence). The CDR3 here is CASSPGQGGNTQYF. The DNA for the CDR3 is TGTGCCAGCAGCCCCGGACAGGGTGGAAATACGCAGTATTTT.

The rearrangement uses TRBV5-1 and TRBJ2-2; TRBD1 matches 10 bases. The CDR3 spans 16 residues. Germline V gives CDR1 SGHRS, CDR2 YFSETQ. Germline trimming cut 4 bases from V and 6 bases from J; bases unmatched to any gene: 9. The CDR3 sequence is CASSPDRGHSPGELFF. The CDR3 DNA is TGCGCCAGCAGCCCCGACAGGGGGCATTCCCCCGGGGAGCTGTTTTTT.

The chain uses TRBV5-1 and TRBJ2-7; 10 nucleotides line up with TRBD1. Unmatched junction bases numbered 11, after V lost 1 base and J lost 4 bases. Germline V gene data show CDR1 as SGHRS and CDR2 as YFSETQ. The CDR3 length is 17 residues. The CDR3, as DNA: TGCGCCAGCAGCTTGCGGGGGGGACAGGGGATCATATACGAGCAGTACTTC. Protein: CASSLRGGQGIIYEQYF. Full variable domain (rest looked up from reference TRBV5-1 and TRBJ2-7): KAGVTQTPRYLIKTRGQQVTLSCSPISGHRSVSWYQQTPGQGLQFLFEYFSETQRNKGNFPGRFSGRQFSNSRSEMNVSTLELGDSALYLCASSLRGGQGIIYEQYFGPGTRLTVT.

This chain connects TRBV15 to TRBJ2-7, with TRBD1 identical over 11 bases. This CDR3 is 15 amino acids long. Germline V gene lookup returns CDR1 LNHNV and CDR2 YYDKDF (reference sequence). V shed 2 bases and J 7 bases; nucleotides not matched to a gene: 7. CDR3 sequence (DNA): TGTGCCACCAGCAGAACCGGGACAGGGGGTTGGGAGCAGTACTTC. This codes for CATSRTGTGGWEQYF. Full variable domain (missing parts from reference TRBV15 and TRBJ2-7): DAMVIQNPRYQVTQFGKPVTLSCSQTLNHNVMYWYQQKSSQAPKLLFHYYDKDFNNEADTPDNFQSRRPNTSFCFLDIRSPGLGDTAMYLCATSRTGTGGWEQYFGPGTRLTVT.

The table lists this clonotype with a few counts. This chain links TRBV2 with TRBJ2-2; weak D call: TRBD2 (6 bases). The CDR3 is 15 amino acids. V was pared by 0 bases and J by 5 bases, with 10 bases between. Germline lookup yields CDR1 SNHLY and CDR2 FYNNEI. The CDR3 DNA reads as TGTGCCAGCAGTGAAGCGCTTCGGGGGACCGGGGAGCTGTTTTTT. This sequence encodes CASSEALRGTGELFF.